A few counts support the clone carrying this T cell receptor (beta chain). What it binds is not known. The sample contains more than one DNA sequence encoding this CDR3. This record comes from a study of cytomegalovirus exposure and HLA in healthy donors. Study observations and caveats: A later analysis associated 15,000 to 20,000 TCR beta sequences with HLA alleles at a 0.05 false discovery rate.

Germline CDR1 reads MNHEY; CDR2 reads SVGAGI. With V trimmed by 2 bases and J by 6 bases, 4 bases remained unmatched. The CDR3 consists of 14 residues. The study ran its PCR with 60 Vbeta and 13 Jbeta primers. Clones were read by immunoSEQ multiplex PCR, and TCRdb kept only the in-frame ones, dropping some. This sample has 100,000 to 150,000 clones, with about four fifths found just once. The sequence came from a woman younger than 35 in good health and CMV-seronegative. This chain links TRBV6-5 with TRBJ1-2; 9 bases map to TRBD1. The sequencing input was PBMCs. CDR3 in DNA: TGTGCCAGCAGTTACCTGGGACAGGGTAATGGCTACACCTTC. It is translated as CASSYLGQGNGYTF.